The source of this T cell receptor (beta chain) is a study of T cells after yellow fever vaccination. This clonotype was recorded a few times. Its antigen remains unknown. V was trimmed by 2 bases and J by 5 bases, leaving 8 bases between them. The CDR3 is 12 residues long. Germline V gene sequence: CDR1 GTSNPN, CDR2 SVGIG (reference sequence). Findings of the study overall: Researchers cautioned that FACS-sorted repertoires could harbor abundant clonotypes contaminating from the bulk population.

The 5'RACE template-switching step produced TCR cDNA and added a universal primer site and UMIs. Using its own MiXCR run on the 5' RACE reads, TCRdb lists one record per CDR3 protein. The table has about 630,000 distinct CDR3 sequences, around 12% seen once. This TCR was sampled from a man under 40 who received the YFV17D yellow fever vaccine. The material was PBMCs, obtained on the day of the yellow fever booster vaccination. V is TRBV30 and J is TRBJ2-3; D unclear. CDR3 nucleotide sequence: TGTGCCTGGAGTACCGCTGGAGATACGCAGTATTTT. Encoded protein: CAWSTAGDTQYF.